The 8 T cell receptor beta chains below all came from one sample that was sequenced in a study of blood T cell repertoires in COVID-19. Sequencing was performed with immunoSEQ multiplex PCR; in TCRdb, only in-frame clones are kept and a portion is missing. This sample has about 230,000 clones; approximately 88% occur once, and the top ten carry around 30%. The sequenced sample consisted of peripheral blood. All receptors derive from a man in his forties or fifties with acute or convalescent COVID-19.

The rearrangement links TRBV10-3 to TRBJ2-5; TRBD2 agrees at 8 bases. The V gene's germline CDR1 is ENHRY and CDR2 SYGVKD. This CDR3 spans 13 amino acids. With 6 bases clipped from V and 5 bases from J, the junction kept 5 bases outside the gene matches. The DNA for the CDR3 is TGTGCCATCAGCCTCGGGAGGGGGGAGACCCAGTACTTC. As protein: CAISLGRGETQYF.

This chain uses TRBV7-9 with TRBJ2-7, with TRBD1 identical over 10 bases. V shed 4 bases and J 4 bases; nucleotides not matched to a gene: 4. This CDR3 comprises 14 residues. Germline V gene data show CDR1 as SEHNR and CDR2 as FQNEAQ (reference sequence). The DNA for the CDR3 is TGTGCCAGCAGCTCGGGGACAGGGGATTACGAGCAGTACTTC. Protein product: CASSSGTGDYEQYF. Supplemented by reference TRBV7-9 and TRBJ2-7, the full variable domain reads DTGVSQNPRHKITKRGQNVTFRCDPISEHNRLYWYRQTLGQGPEFLTYFQNEAQLEKSRLLSDRFSAERPKGSFSTLEIQRTEQGDSAMYLCASSSGTGDYEQYFGPGTRLTVT.

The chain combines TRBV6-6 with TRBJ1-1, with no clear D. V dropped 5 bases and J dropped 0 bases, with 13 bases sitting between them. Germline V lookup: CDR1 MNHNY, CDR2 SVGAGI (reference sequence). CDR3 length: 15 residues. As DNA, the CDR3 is TGTGCCAGCAGTGCCCTATGGGCCATGAACACTGAAGCTTTCTTT. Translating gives CASSALWAMNTEAFF.

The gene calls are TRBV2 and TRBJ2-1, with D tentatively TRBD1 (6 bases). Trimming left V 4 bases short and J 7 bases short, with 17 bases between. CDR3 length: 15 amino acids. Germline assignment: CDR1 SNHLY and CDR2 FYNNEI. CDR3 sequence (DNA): TGTGCCAGCAGTGGACAGGTTACTTTAGGGAATGAGCAGTTCTTC. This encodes CASSGQVTLGNEQFF.

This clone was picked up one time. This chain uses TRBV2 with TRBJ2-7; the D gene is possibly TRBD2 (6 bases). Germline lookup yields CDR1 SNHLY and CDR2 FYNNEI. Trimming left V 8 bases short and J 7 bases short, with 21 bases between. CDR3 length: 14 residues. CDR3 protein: CASGQRRAGDEQYF. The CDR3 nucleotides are TGTGCCAGCGGACAACGGAGGGCCGGGGATGAGCAGTACTTC.

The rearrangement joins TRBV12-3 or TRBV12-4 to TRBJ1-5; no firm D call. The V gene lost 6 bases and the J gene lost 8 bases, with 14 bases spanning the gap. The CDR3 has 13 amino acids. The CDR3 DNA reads TGTGCCAGCAGATATCAGGTGGTCGAGCCCCAGCATTTT. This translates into CASRYQVVEPQHF.

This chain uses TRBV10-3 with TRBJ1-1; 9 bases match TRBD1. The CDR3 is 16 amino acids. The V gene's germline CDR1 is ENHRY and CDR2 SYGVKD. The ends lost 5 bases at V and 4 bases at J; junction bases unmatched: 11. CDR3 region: CAISSSGQGKTTEAFF. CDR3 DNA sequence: TGTGCCATCAGTTCCTCGGGACAGGGAAAGACCACTGAAGCTTTCTTT.

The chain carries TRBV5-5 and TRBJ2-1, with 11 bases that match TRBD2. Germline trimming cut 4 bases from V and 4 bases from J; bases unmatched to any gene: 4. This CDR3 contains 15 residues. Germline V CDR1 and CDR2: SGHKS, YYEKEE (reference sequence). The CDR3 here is CASSKTSGTYNEQFF. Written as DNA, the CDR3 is TGTGCCAGCAGCAAGACTAGCGGGACATACAATGAGCAGTTCTTC.